One and the same sample provided the 12 T cell receptor beta chains below, sequenced in a study of blood T cells in healthy people across ages. It was with a sample-barcoded 5' primer and a J-beta primer mix that a second PCR of about 6 to 12 cycles was run. Each CDR3 protein gets one entry after TCRdb re-called the 5' RACE reads with MiXCR. Of 1,500,000 or so distinct CDR3 sequences listed, 42% were seen once; the top ten hold 4%. Input material: blood. All receptors come from a woman between 18 and 30 years old in good health.

This clonotype has a handful of counts. The chain links TRBV12-3 or TRBV12-4 to TRBJ1-1; TRBD1 agrees at 10 bases. With 3 bases clipped from V and 2 bases from J, the junction kept 6 bases outside the gene matches. This CDR3 is built from 16 residues. CDR3 DNA sequence: TGTGCCAGCAGTTTTCGACAGGGGGCGGAAAACACTGAAGCTTTCTTT. Its protein is CASSFRQGAENTEAFF.

About this clonotype itself: Being one base from a much bigger clone, this may be a read error. This chain links TRBV20-1 with TRBJ2-5; the D gene is possibly TRBD2 (6 bases). V lost 2 bases to trimming and J lost 9 bases, with 7 bases between them. Germline CDR1 DFQATT, CDR2 SNEGSKA (reference sequence). The CDR3 has 10 amino acids. Here the CDR3 reads CSARREAQYF. CDR3 DNA: TGCAGTGCTAGAAGGGAGGCCCAGTACTTC.

This chain's CDR3 is CATSIGPQGEKLFF. The DNA of the CDR3 is TGTGCCACCAGCATCGGACCCCAAGGGGAAAAACTGTTTTTT. This chain joins TRBV15 and TRBJ1-4, with unresolved D. This CDR3 comprises 14 residues. Germline CDR1 is LNHNV and CDR2 is YYDKDF (reference sequence). V lost 4 bases, J lost 8 bases, and 14 bases lay in between.

This clonotype was seen at least ten times. The gene calls are TRBV10-2 and TRBJ2-3; 9 positions agree with TRBD2. This CDR3 has 16 residues. Germline lookup yields CDR1 WSHSY and CDR2 SAAADI. V dropped 1 base and J dropped 2; count of bases not matched to a gene: 4. CDR3 bases: TGCGCCAGCAGTGAGTGGCGGGGGGGCGTCACAGATACGCAGTATTTT. Protein product: CASSEWRGGVTDTQYF.

This clonotype was counted a few times. This sequence joins TRBV7-2 and TRBJ1-6; no clear D. The CDR3 has 17 residues. CDR1 and CDR2 from the germline V gene are SGHTA and FQGNSA. Trimming took 5 bases from V and 7 from J, leaving 21 bases between them. The CDR3 bases are TGTGCCAGCAGCATTACCCCTCAAGGATATCGGAATTCACCCCTCCACTTT. Residues: CASSITPQGYRNSPLHF.

This chain connects TRBV3-1 to TRBJ2-3; 10 nucleotides agree with TRBD2. This CDR3 has 19 residues. J gave up 3 bases and V 0 bases, and 12 bases lay outside the gene matches. Germline V gene sequence: CDR1 LGHDT, CDR2 YNNKEL (reference sequence). CDR3 sequence reads: CASSQEGGLAGELTDTQYF. The CDR3 region has the DNA TGTGCCAGCAGCCAAGAAGGGGGCCTAGCGGGAGAACTGACAGATACGCAGTATTTT.

This chain joins TRBV4-1 and TRBJ2-1, with TRBD2 as a possible D gene (5 bases). CDR1 and CDR2 from the germline V gene are MGHRA and YSYEKL. V gave up 1 base and J gave up 5 bases, with 15 bases separating them. The CDR3 runs to 16 residues. CDR3 DNA: TGCGCCAGCAGCCAAGGAGTAGTCCGAGGGAACAATGAGCAGTTCTTC. Translated, it gives CASSQGVVRGNNEQFF.

The chain uses TRBV12-3 or TRBV12-4 and TRBJ2-3; 8 nucleotides line up with TRBD2. V lost 8 bases and J lost 15; bases outside the gene matches: 22. The CDR3 extends over 15 amino acids. The CDR3, as DNA: TGTGCCAGCTCCCCAGGAGGACTAGCAACAGATACGGAATATTTT. Residues: CASSPGGLATDTEYF.

The chain links TRBV20-1 to TRBJ1-1; D remains unclear. Germline V lookup: CDR1 DFQATT, CDR2 SNEGSKA (reference sequence). Trimming stripped 2 bases from V and 4 bases from J, with 11 bases between. CDR3 length: 13 amino acids. The CDR3 spells CSARNVGFTEAFF. The DNA of the CDR3 is TGCAGTGCTAGAAATGTCGGGTTCACTGAAGCTTTCTTT.

This chain links TRBV30 with TRBJ2-1, with TRBD2 identical over 8 bases. Unmatched junction bases numbered 7, after V lost 5 bases and J lost 4 bases. Per germline, CDR1 GTSNPN and CDR2 SVGIG (reference sequence). This CDR3 is built from 14 residues. The CDR3, as DNA: TGTGCCTGGCAGCGGGGGCAGAAATACAATGAGCAGTTCTTC. Its translation: CAWQRGQKYNEQFF.

This clonotype was detected only a few times. Germline and junction disagree at one end, which may indicate a read error. The chain has TRBV7-2 and TRBJ2-1; D is uncertain. The CDR3 length is 11 residues. Germline V lookup: CDR1 SGHTA, CDR2 FQGNSA. The CDR3 is CASSPGLEEFF. The CDR3 nucleotides read TGTGCCAGCAGCCCCGGTCTTGAGGAGTTCTTC.

This clonotype appeared a few times. The rearrangement uses TRBV20-1 and TRBJ2-1; possibly TRBD1 for D (6 bases). V was clipped by 6 bases and J by 3 bases, with 21 bases between them. The CDR3 runs to 16 residues. Germline V gives CDR1 DFQATT, CDR2 SNEGSKA (reference sequence). This CDR3 reads CSAITIDRRYYNEQFF. The CDR3 DNA sequence: TGCAGTGCCATCACTATCGACAGGCGCTACTACAATGAGCAGTTCTTC.